These T cell receptor beta chains were read from a single sample in a study of preoperative IRX-2 immunotherapy in early breast cancer. Method: immunoSEQ multiplex PCR; TCRdb's copy keeps in-frame clones and lacks some. The sample gives 95,000 to 100,000 clones, 80% to 90% of which show up once; about 2.1% is in the top ten. The sequencing used tumor tissue, collected after IRX-2 immunotherapy. The receptors here all came from a human donor with breast cancer. CDR3s include the opening cysteine and the closing phenylalanine or tryptophan. The D gene is left open where the match is weak. The size of a clone is reported for some rows only, either as once, few or many, or as a class for expanded clones.

>15|.|TRBJ1-3|TRBV5-1|.
TGCGCCAGCAGCTCTCAGGGTTCCTCTGGAAACACCATATATTTT
CASSSQGSSGNTIYF
>12|.|TRBJ1-5|TRBV6-8|.
TGTGCCAGCAGTCGACAGAATCAGCCCCAGCATTTT
CASSRQNQPQHF
>13|.|TRBJ2-7|TRBV18|.
TGTGCCAGCTCACCGCTCGGGCCCTACGAGCAGTACTTC
CASSPLGPYEQYF
>14|once|TRBJ2-2|TRBV30|TRBD1
TGTGCCTGGAGAGAACAGGGGGCTAACGGGGAGCTGTTTTTT
CAWREQGANGELFF
>14|.|TRBJ2-7|TRBV5-1|TRBD1
TGCGCCAGCAGCCCGACAGGGGGGTCCTACGAGCAGTACTTC
CASSPTGGSYEQYF
>14|once|TRBJ1-5|TRBV6-8|.
TGTGCCAGCAGTTACTCTGGGGGCAATCAGCCCCAGCATTTT
CASSYSGGNQPQHF
>14|.|TRBJ1-2|TRBV4-1|.
TGCGCCAGCAGCCAACCTGAACCACCCTATGGCTACACCTTC
CASSQPEPPYGYTF
>15|once|TRBJ2-7|TRBV11-3|TRBD2
TGTGCCAGCAGCCCAGCGGGGGGTTCTTTTTACGAGCAGTACTTC
CASSPAGGSFYEQYF
>16|.|TRBJ2-3|TRBV30|TRBD2
TGTGCCTGGAGCTCAAAAAGCGGGGGTGGCACAGATACGCAGTATTTT
CAWSSKSGGGTDTQYF
>12|.|TRBJ2-5|TRBV12-5|.
TGTGCTAGTGGTCATTCCTCAGAGACCCAGTACTTC
CASGHSSETQYF
>14|.|TRBJ2-7|TRBV10-1|TRBD2
TGCGCCAGCAGTGAAACGGGGGGGCTTGGCGAGCAGTACTTC
CASSETGGLGEQYF
>16|.|TRBJ1-5|TRBV25-1|TRBD1
TGTGCCAGCAGTGAACAGGGGGCTAGAAACAATCAGCCCCAGCATTTT
CASSEQGARNNQPQHF
>13|.|TRBJ2-7|TRBV29-1|TRBD1
TGCAGCGGCCTCGACAGGGGGGCCGACGAGCAGTACTTC
CSGLDRGADEQYF
>20|.|TRBJ2-1|TRBV30|TRBD2
TGTGCCTGGAGTACCCTTTGGACAGGGCTAACTAGCGGGAGGTACAATGAGCAGTTCTTC
CAWSTLWTGLTSGRYNEQFF
>13|.|TRBJ1-1|TRBV29-1|TRBD1
TGCAGCGTTGGGAGACAGGGGGTCACTGAAGCTTTCTTT
CSVGRQGVTEAFF
>13|.|TRBJ1-5|TRBV14|.
TGTGCCAGCAGCCGGTCCCTCAATCAGCCCCAGCATTTT
CASSRSLNQPQHF
>13|.|TRBJ1-4|TRBV28|.
TGTGCCAGCAGCGTATTCACTAGAGAAAAACTGTTTTTT
CASSVFTREKLFF
>14|.|TRBJ1-4|TRBV15|.
TGTGCCACCAGCAGAGGAGGGACGGAGGAAAAACTGTTTTTT
CATSRGGTEEKLFF
>13|.|TRBJ2-5|TRBV6-8|.
TGTGCCGGCCTGCGGTCCTTCGGGGAGACCCAGTACTTC
CAGLRSFGETQYF
>15|.|TRBJ1-1|TRBV5-1|.
TGCGCCAGCAGCCGTAGGACGGACCACGACACTGAAGCTTTCTTT
CASSRRTDHDTEAFF
>15|once|TRBJ2-2|TRBV12-2|.
TGTGCCCTCCCCAGGACAGCTATGAACACCGGGGAGCTGTTTTTT
CALPRTAMNTGELFF
>14|once|TRBJ1-5|TRBV6-8|.
TGTGCCAGCCAACCTACACAGGGAATTCAGCCCCAGCATTTT
CASQPTQGIQPQHF
>16|.|TRBJ2-1|TRBV19|.
TGTGCCAGTAGTATAGATTCGGGACTCTTTGCCAATGAGCAGTTCTTC
CASSIDSGLFANEQFF
>15|.|TRBJ2-3|TRBV7-5|.
TGTGCCAGCAGCCATGGACTAGCGGTCACAGATACGCAGTATTTT
CASSHGLAVTDTQYF
>14|once|TRBJ2-3|TRBV19|TRBD2
TGTGCCAGTAGAAGGGCGGGAGTGGCAGATACGCAGTATTTT
CASRRAGVADTQYF
>16|.|TRBJ1-6|TRBV18|.
TGTGCCAGCTCACCACAACCCAGCTCCTATAATTCACCCCTCCACTTT
CASSPQPSSYNSPLHF
>13|.|TRBJ2-7|TRBV29-1|.
TGCAGCGTTGAGTCAGCCCGGGGCTACGAGCAGTACTTC
CSVESARGYEQYF
>13|.|TRBJ2-7|TRBV29-1|.
TGCAGCGCCGCGCCGTCGGGGGAGTACGAGCAGTACTTC
CSAAPSGEYEQYF
>14|.|TRBJ2-6|TRBV23-1|.
TGCGCCAGCAGGGGGTACTCTGGGGCCAACGTCCTGACTTTC
CASRGYSGANVLTF
>16|.|TRBJ1-3|TRBV6-1|.
TGTGCCAGCAGTGAAGCGCGGGGGGCCTCTGGAAACACCATATATTTT
CASSEARGASGNTIYF
>15|.|TRBJ2-1|TRBV9|TRBD2
TGTGCCAGCAGTGCCCGGACTAGCGGATACAATGAGCAGTTCTTC
CASSARTSGYNEQFF
>16|.|TRBJ2-5|TRBV28|.
TGTGCCAGCAGTCCGACGAAAGGACTTTCGGGAGAGACCCAGTACTTC
CASSPTKGLSGETQYF
>14|.|TRBJ2-7|TRBV15|.
TGTGCCACCAGCAGAGAATTCGGAGTATACGAGCAGTACTTC
CATSREFGVYEQYF
>15|.|TRBJ2-7|TRBV18|TRBD1
TGTGCCAGCTCACCGCCGGGACAGGCCTCCTACGAGCAGTACTTC
CASSPPGQASYEQYF
>16|.|TRBJ1-3|TRBV7-7|.
TGTGCCAGCAGCTTAGCGGCAGCCGGCTCTGGAAACACCATATATTTT
CASSLAAAGSGNTIYF
>14|.|TRBJ1-1|TRBV19|TRBD1
TGTGCCAGTAACCCGACAGGGAGAAACACTGAAGCTTTCTTT
CASNPTGRNTEAFF
>15|.|TRBJ1-5|TRBV23-1|TRBD1
TGCGCCAGCAGCCATCCAGGGGGCGTCAATCAGCCCCAGCATTTT
CASSHPGGVNQPQHF
>15|few|TRBJ1-1|TRBV7-6|TRBD1
TGTGCCAGCAGCCTAGGACAGGAAGGGAACACTGAAGCTTTCTTT
CASSLGQEGNTEAFF
>14|.|TRBJ1-4|TRBV28|.
TGTGCCAGCACCCTCCGGGGGGGGTGGGAAAAACTGTTTTTT
CASTLRGGWEKLFF
>13|.|TRBJ1-2|TRBV30|.
TGTGCCTGGAGGTTAGCCGGGACCTATGGCTACACCTTC
CAWRLAGTYGYTF
>16|.|TRBJ1-1|TRBV5-1|TRBD1
TGCGCCAGCAGCTTGCCTAAGACAGGGAGGAACACTGAAGCTTTCTTT
CASSLPKTGRNTEAFF
>14|.|TRBJ2-5|TRBV12-5|TRBD1
TGTGCTAGTGGTCTAGGACAGGGCTCGGAGACCCAGTACTTC
CASGLGQGSETQYF
>14|.|TRBJ2-1|TRBV25-1|.
TGTGCCAGCCTTTCCAGATCTAGCTATGGTGAGCAGTTCTTC
CASLSRSSYGEQFF
>17|.|TRBJ1-5|TRBV6-8|.
TGTGCCAGCAGTTTCGCTGGCAGGGAGGTACCAGGGCAGCCCCAGCATTTT
CASSFAGREVPGQPQHF
>13|.|TRBJ2-3|TRBV19|.
TGTGCCAGTAGTCCCGGACCGTCAGATACGCAGTATTTT
CASSPGPSDTQYF
>15|few|TRBJ1-2|TRBV10-2|.
TGCGCCAGCAGTGAGGAAGCGGGGTACGGGTATGGCTACACCTTC
CASSEEAGYGYGYTF
>15|.|TRBJ1-4|TRBV18|.
TGTGCCAGCTCACCAAGGACAGCAACTAATGAAAAACTGTTTTTT
CASSPRTATNEKLFF
>16|.|TRBJ1-1|TRBV11-3|TRBD1
TGTGCCAGCAGCTTGAAGATTTTCCGGGACAGGACTGAAGCTTTCTTT
CASSLKIFRDRTEAFF